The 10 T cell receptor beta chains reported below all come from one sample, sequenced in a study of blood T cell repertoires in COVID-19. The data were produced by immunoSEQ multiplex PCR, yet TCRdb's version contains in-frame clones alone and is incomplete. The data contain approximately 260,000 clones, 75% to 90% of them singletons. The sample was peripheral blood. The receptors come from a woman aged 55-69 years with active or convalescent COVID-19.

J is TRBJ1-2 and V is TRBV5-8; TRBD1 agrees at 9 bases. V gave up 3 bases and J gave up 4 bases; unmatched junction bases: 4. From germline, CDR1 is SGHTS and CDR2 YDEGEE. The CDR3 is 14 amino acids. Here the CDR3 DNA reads TGTGCCAGCAGCTACGGACAGGGGTCCTATGGCTACACCTTC. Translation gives CASSYGQGSYGYTF.

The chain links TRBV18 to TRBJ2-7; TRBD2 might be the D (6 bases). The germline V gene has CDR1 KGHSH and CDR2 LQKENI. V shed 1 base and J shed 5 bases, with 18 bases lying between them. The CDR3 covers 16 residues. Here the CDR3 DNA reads TGTGCCAGCTCACCACTTTCTTTGGTCGGAGGGGACGAGCAGTACTTC. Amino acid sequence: CASSPLSLVGGDEQYF.

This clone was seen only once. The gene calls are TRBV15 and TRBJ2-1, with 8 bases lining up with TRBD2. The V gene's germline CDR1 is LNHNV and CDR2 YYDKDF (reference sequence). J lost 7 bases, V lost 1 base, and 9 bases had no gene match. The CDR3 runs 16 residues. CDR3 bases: TGTGCCACCAGCAGAGGGGCGGGACTAGGCGAAAATGAGCAGTTCTTC. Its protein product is CATSRGAGLGENEQFF.

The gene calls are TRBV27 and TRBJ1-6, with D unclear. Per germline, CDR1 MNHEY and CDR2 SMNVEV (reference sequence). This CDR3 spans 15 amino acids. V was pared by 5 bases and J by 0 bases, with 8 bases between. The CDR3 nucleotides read TGTGCCAGCAGTATCAGAAGCTCCTATAATTCACCCCTCCACTTT. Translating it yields CASSIRSSYNSPLHF.

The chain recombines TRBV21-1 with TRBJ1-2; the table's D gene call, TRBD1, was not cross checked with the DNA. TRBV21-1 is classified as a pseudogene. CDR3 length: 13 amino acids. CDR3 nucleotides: TGTGCCAGCAGCTCCGGGACAGGGGCTGGCTACACCTTC. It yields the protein CASSSGTGAGYTF.

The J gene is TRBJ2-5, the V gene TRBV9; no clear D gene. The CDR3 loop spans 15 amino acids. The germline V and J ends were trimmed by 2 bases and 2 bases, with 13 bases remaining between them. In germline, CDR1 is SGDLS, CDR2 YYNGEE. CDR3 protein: CASSVAGFIQETQYF. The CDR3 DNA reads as TGTGCCAGCAGCGTGGCCGGGTTTATACAAGAGACCCAGTACTTC.

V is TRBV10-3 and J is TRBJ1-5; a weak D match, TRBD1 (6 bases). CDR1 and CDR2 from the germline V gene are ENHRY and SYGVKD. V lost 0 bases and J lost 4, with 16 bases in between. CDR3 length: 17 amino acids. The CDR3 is CAISESGPGESNQPQHF. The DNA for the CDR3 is TGTGCCATCAGTGAGTCGGGTCCAGGGGAGTCAAATCAGCCCCAGCATTTT.

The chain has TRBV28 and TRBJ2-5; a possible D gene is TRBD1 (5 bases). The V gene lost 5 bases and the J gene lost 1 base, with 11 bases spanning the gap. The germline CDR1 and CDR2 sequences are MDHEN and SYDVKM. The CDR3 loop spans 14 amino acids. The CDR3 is CASSAPGPQETQYF. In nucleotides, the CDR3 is TGTGCCAGCAGTGCCCCAGGGCCCCAAGAGACCCAGTACTTC.

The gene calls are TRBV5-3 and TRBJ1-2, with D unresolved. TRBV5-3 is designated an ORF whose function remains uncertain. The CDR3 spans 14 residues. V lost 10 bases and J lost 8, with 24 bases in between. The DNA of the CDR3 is TGTGCCGCTACCGCTGAGTGGGCTACTGGGGGCTACACCTTC. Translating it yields CAATAEWATGGYTF.

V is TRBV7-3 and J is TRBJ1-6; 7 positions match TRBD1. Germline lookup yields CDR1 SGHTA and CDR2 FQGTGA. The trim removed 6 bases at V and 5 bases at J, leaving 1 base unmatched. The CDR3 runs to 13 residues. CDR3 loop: CASRQGNNSPLHF. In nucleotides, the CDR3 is TGTGCCAGCAGACAGGGGAATAATTCACCCCTCCACTTT.